This T cell receptor beta chain was found in a study of primary melanoma T cells and metastatic recurrence (dated by TCRdb to 2018 to 2021). Some background on the complete study: The cohort was made up of approximately 200 primary melanomas of stage T2 to T4, with thickness greater than 1 mm. The study tested whether T-cell fraction and T-cell repertoire clonality in primary melanoma tumors predicted patient outcome. The T-cell fraction measured by TCR beta sequencing was weighed against progression-free survival, the clinical outcome chosen for the comparison. Histopathological grading of tumor-infiltrating lymphocytes served as the comparison point for the T-cell fraction derived from sequencing.

What the work shows at the level of the full study, not this receptor alone: An effective T-cell-mediated antitumor response in primary melanoma was presented by the authors only as a suggestion rather than as a demonstrated mechanism. Progression-free survival prediction was reportedly improved more by adding T-cell fraction to tumor thickness than by adding any other histopathological variable. Progression-free survival was reportedly predicted by the tumor T-cell fraction independently of thickness, ulceration, mitotic rate and age. Protection appeared to be conferred by a T-cell fraction above 20% regardless of ulceration status, mitotic rate or nodal disease.

Points on this clone: Its antigen target is currently unknown. Nothing much larger sits one base from this clone, and base qualities are not available.

The library was prepared using the immunoSEQ multiplex PCR assay. High-throughput sequencing of the T-cell receptor beta chain was performed on primary melanoma tumor tissue. In the original analysis: The repertoire analyses covered TCRB CDR3 sharing between samples and the distribution of insertions and deletions. A gradient-boosted model ranked how well the T-cell fraction predicted outcome compared with histopathological variables. This immuneACCESS table, as held by TCRdb, lists in-frame sequences with V and J called but not all clones. Of the missing ones, under half trace to an unresolved V gene in checked studies; the others have no known cause. V and J calls and clone size come straight from that table; D and trimming were deduced from the DNA. In all, the sample holds over 3,000 clones, and roughly four fifths of those were seen once. The top ten clonotypes cover about 21% of the sample.

Reading from cysteine to phenylalanine, the CDR3 counts 14 amino acids. Only the CDR3 part of the read is kept: 42 bases, read in frame from the first base. The junction shows trimming of 3 bases on V and 3 bases on J, plus 12 bases between the germline ends. The CDR1 and CDR2 encoded by the germline V gene are SGHRS and YFSETQ. Each patient's primary melanoma had been surgically resected and was viewed as potentially curable, though still at risk of metastatic recurrence. Specimen: melanoma tumor tissue. This sequence uses TRBV5-1 and TRBJ1-1; matching of 5 bases hints at TRBD1 as the D gene. This receptor was obtained from a human donor with melanoma. The sequenced DNA is TGCGCCAGCAGCTCCCGTGGGGGGGACACTGAAGCTTTCTTT. Its amino acids are CASSSRGGDTEAFF.